This TCR beta chain was recorded in a study of cytomegalovirus exposure and HLA in healthy donors. A note on this clone: As yet, its antigen is unknown.

Findings of the study overall: Most TCR sequences were uncommon, yet certain public TCRs appeared in many donors. One variant, a missense change in DCLRE1C, was linked in a later analysis to TCR beta V- and J-gene trimming.

The CDR3 loop spans 14 amino acids. From germline, CDR1 is SEHNR and CDR2 FQNEAQ (reference sequence). V lost 5 bases, J lost 12 bases, and 22 bases lay in between. Researchers ran the PCR with 60 Vbeta and 13 Jbeta primers. Sequencing was performed with immunoSEQ multiplex PCR; in TCRdb, only in-frame clones are kept and a portion is missing. The table has approximately 150,000 clones, roughly 9.4% seen once. Sequenced material: PBMCs. The sequence derives from a male donor in good health and CMV-seronegative. The chain recombines TRBV7-9 with TRBJ1-1; D call uncertain. CDR3 nucleotide sequence: TGTGCCAGCAGCCGCAAGCCGGAAGCGCCGCGTTCTTTCTTT. This codes for CASSRKPEAPRSFF.